The 10 T cell receptor beta chains given below trace back to one sample, sequenced in a study of CD8 T cells in ankylosing spondylitis. One entry per CDR3 protein results from TCRdb running MiXCR on the 5' RACE reads. The sample holds about 130,000 distinct CDR3 sequences; about an eighth are singletons and the top ten take around 4.3%. The sequenced sample was blood, either unsorted or a sorted T cell fraction (not recorded which). These TCRs come from a female donor with ankylosing spondylitis or in good health (not recorded which).

This clonotype came up many times. The chain couples TRBV6-1 to TRBJ2-7; TRBD1 matches 7 bases. The CDR3 totals 14 residues. In germline, CDR1 is MNHNS, CDR2 SASEGT. The J segment lost 4 bases and the V segment lost 6 bases, leaving 9 bases of the junction unmatched. The CDR3 sequence is CASSLGQVLYEQYF. The DNA of the CDR3 is TGTGCCAGCAGCCTTGGACAGGTCCTATACGAGCAGTACTTC.

This clonotype occurred many times. The chain employs TRBV12-3 or TRBV12-4 and TRBJ1-1, with D tentatively TRBD1 (6 bases). This CDR3 has 15 amino acids. V gave up 4 bases and J gave up 4 bases, with 16 bases separating them. For the CDR3, the DNA is TGTGCCAGCAGTTCGGGGGCCCTGGGTGGCACTGAAGCTTTCTTT. Translation: CASSSGALGGTEAFF.

This clonotype was recorded at least ten times. The J gene is TRBJ2-5, the V gene TRBV10-3; a possible D gene is TRBD1 (6 bases). This CDR3 comprises 14 residues. The germline CDR1 and CDR2 sequences are ENHRY and SYGVKD. V lost 8 bases, J lost 1 base, and 14 bases lay in between. The CDR3 DNA reads TGTGCCATCGGAAAGGACAGTACCCAAGAGACCCAGTACTTC. It codes for CAIGKDSTQETQYF.

There are many counts of this clonotype. J is TRBJ1-5 and V is TRBV10-3; D is unclear. Trimming pared 6 bases from V and 4 bases from J, leaving 10 bases between. Germline V CDR1 and CDR2: ENHRY, SYGVKD. This CDR3 contains 13 residues. As DNA, the CDR3 is TGTGCCATCAGGCCGGCCGAAAATCAGCCCCAGCATTTT. This sequence encodes CAIRPAENQPQHF.

This clonotype has a count of ten or more. V and J are TRBV5-1 and TRBJ2-7; tentative D call: TRBD2 (6 bases). The ends were cut back, 3 bases at V and 3 bases at J, with 13 bases in the middle. The CDR3 covers 14 residues. Germline V gives CDR1 SGHRS, CDR2 YFSETQ. The CDR3 protein is CASSSEGLIYEQYF. The CDR3 coding sequence is TGCGCCAGCAGCTCGGAGGGACTTATCTACGAGCAGTACTTC. Drawing the rest from reference TRBV5-1 and TRBJ2-7, the complete variable domain is KAGVTQTPRYLIKTRGQQVTLSCSPISGHRSVSWYQQTPGQGLQFLFEYFSETQRNKGNFPGRFSGRQFSNSRSEMNVSTLELGDSALYLCASSSEGLIYEQYFGPGTRLTVT.

Many counts were recorded for this clonotype. This chain joins TRBV19 and TRBJ2-5; possibly TRBD2 for D (6 bases). Germline V gene sequence: CDR1 LNHDA, CDR2 SQIVND (reference sequence). CDR3 length: 15 residues. The V end was cut by 5 bases, the J end by 2 bases, with 15 bases between. As DNA, the CDR3 is TGTGCCAGTAGTGTCTGGGGGGTAGGGCAAGAGACCCAGTACTTC. Translated, it gives CASSVWGVGQETQYF.

This clonotype was seen at least ten times. Here the CDR3 DNA reads TGTGCCAGCAGAGTAGGGAGGAACACTGAAGCTTTCTTT. It is translated as CASRVGRNTEAFF. The chain uses TRBV2 and TRBJ1-1; no clear D gene. Germline CDR1 reads SNHLY; CDR2 reads FYNNEI. V lost 6 bases and J lost 1, with 9 bases in between. This CDR3 is 13 amino acids long.

Ten or more counts support this clonotype. The rearrangement uses TRBV6-1 and TRBJ2-7; no reliable D call. Trimming took 4 bases from V and 3 from J, leaving 10 bases between them. The CDR3 is 13 residues long. The V gene's germline CDR1 is MNHNS and CDR2 SASEGT. The CDR3 nucleotides read TGTGCCAGCAGTGGAGTACACAACTACGAGCAGTACTTC. It yields the protein CASSGVHNYEQYF.

There are many counts of this clonotype. The chain joins TRBV10-3 to TRBJ1-1; no clear D. The CDR3 contains 13 residues. Germline CDR1 reads ENHRY; CDR2 reads SYGVKD. The V and J ends lost 5 bases and 0 bases respectively, with 7 bases between them. The CDR3 is CAISSIMNTEAFF. The CDR3 region has the DNA TGTGCCATCAGTTCGATCATGAACACTGAAGCTTTCTTT.

This clonotype was counted at least ten times. The chain employs TRBV20-1 and TRBJ1-1; D unresolved. The CDR3 is 11 residues long. V was cut by 5 bases and J by 0 bases, with 4 bases left in between. Germline loops: CDR1 DFQATT, CDR2 SNEGSKA (reference sequence). The chain's CDR3 is CSADMNTEAFF. CDR3 sequence (DNA): TGCAGTGCTGACATGAACACTGAAGCTTTCTTT.